This T cell receptor beta chain was retrieved from a study of human T cells and chemical hapten exposure. Study-level background: Skin of the upper inner arm, roughly 2 cm by roughly 2 cm, received 2% DPC for sensitization. Epicutaneous patch tests delivered 0.01% DPC to the upper back, with evaluation at 6 days.

Trimming took 6 bases from V and 7 from J, leaving 12 bases between them. This CDR3 is built from 12 residues. The germline V gene encodes CDR1 MDHEN and CDR2 SYDVKM. TCRdb passed the RACE reads through MiXCR, listing each CDR3 protein once. The sample has more than 80,000 distinct CDR3 sequences; roughly an eighth are singletons. This clonotype was seen only a few times. This sample's time point: pre-sensitization, week 0. Treatment in this sample: therapeutic diphenylcyclopropenone sensitization with weekly scalp DPC. This TCR was sampled from a woman in her 50s with alopecia areata. Some clones in this sample may be carry-over from other donors' samples. The source was whole blood, collected in connection with sensitization to the hapten diphenylcyclopropenone (DPC). V usage is TRBV28 and J usage is TRBJ1-2; D not certain. The CDR3 protein is CASSPEFSGYTF. CDR3 coding DNA: TGTGCCAGCAGCCCAGAATTCAGTGGCTACACCTTC.